This T cell receptor beta chain was sequenced in a study of T cell repertoires in cytomegalovirus infection. About the study: In public TCR beta signatures, there were indications of both CMV infection and matching HLA type. Overall study results and limits: HLA-C-restricted TCR beta clonotypes specific for CMV led the ex vivo response. Pooled public TCR beta family frequency picked out CMV carriers with the relevant HLA.

The CDR3 runs to 12 residues. CDR1 is MGHDK, CDR2 SYGVNS, per germline. V was trimmed by 10 bases and J by 4 bases, leaving 14 bases between them. In TCRdb, the reads were re-called with MiXCR into one record per CDR3 protein. Of approximately 260,000 distinct CDR3 sequences detected, roughly a fifth appear once; the ten largest clones hold 15% to 20%. In the case of this clonotype: Its antigen remains unidentified.

The sequence derives from a human donor in good health (CMV status not recorded). Some clones in this sample may be carry-over from other donors' samples. Sequenced material: cultured PBMCs, taken from culture after CMV antigen stimulation. The V gene is TRBV25-1, the J gene TRBJ2-7; D is possibly TRBD1 (6 bases). As DNA, the CDR3 is TGTGCCACCCAAGGGGGATGGTACGAGCAGTACTTC. It yields the protein CATQGGWYEQYF.